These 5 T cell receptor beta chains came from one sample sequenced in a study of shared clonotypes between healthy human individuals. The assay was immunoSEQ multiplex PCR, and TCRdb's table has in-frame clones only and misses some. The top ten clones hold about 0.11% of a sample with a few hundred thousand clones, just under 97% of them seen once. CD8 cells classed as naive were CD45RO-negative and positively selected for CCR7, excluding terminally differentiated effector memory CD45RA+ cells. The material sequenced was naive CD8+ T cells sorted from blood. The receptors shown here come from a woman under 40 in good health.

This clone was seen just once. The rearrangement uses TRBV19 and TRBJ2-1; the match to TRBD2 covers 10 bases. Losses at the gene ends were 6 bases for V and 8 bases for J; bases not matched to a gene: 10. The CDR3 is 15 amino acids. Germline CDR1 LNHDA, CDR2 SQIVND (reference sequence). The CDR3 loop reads CASSPGLALGHEQFF. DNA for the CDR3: TGTGCCAGTAGCCCGGGACTAGCGCTTGGACATGAGCAGTTCTTC.

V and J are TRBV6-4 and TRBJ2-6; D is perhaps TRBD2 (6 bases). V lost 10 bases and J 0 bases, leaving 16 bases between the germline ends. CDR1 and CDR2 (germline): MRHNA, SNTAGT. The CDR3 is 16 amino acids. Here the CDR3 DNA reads TGTGCCATCACTAGCCCGGGGCCCTCTGGGGCCAACGTCCTGACTTTC. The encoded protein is CAITSPGPSGANVLTF.

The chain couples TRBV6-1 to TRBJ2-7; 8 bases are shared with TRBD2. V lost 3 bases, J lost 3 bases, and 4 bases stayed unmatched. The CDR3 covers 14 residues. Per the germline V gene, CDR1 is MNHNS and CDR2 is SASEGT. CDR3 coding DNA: TGTGCCAGCAGTGATTCGGGGGGGATCTACGAGCAGTACTTC. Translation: CASSDSGGIYEQYF.

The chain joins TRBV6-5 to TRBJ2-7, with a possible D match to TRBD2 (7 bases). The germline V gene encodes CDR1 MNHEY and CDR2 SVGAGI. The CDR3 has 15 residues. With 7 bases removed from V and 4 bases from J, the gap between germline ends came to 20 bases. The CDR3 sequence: CASTLRGGLWYEQYF. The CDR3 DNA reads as TGTGCCAGCACTTTAAGGGGGGGGCTTTGGTACGAGCAGTACTTC.

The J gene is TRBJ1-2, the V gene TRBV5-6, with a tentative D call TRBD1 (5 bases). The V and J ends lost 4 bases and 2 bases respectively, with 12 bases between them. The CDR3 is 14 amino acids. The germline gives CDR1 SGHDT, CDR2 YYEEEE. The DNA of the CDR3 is TGTGCCAGCAGCCCCCCCGGGGACAACTATGGCTACACCTTC. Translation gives CASSPPGDNYGYTF. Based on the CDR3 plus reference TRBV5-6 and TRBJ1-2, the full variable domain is DAGVTQSPTHLIKTRGQQVTLRCSPKSGHDTVSWYQQALGQGPQFIFQYYEEEERQRGNFPDRFSGHQFPNYSSELNVNALLLGDSALYLCASSPPGDNYGYTFGSGTRLTVV.